These 19 T cell receptor beta chains share one sample of origin, sequenced in a study of T-cell memory formation after mild COVID-19. TCRdb independently ran MiXCR on the 5' RACE reads; one entry per CDR3 protein. The sample records approximately 260,000 distinct CDR3 sequences, 16% being singletons. The sequenced sample was PBMCs or a T cell subset sorted from them (not recorded which). The origin of the receptors is a man aged 18 to 30 who had mild COVID-19 (a few samples of this study predate the infection). Cell type and time point are not known.

V usage is TRBV5-1 and J usage is TRBJ2-3; 8 nucleotides agree with TRBD2. Germline V gene lookup returns CDR1 SGHRS and CDR2 YFSETQ. The CDR3 loop spans 15 amino acids. V lost 6 bases and J lost 4; bases outside the gene matches: 10. CDR3: CASILLAGSPDTQYF. CDR3 DNA: TGCGCCAGCATCCTTTTAGCGGGGTCCCCAGATACGCAGTATTTT.

This clonotype was recorded many times. The chain couples TRBV7-2 to TRBJ2-2, with D possibly being TRBD1 (6 bases). Germline CDR1 is SGHTA and CDR2 is FQGNSA. V was shortened by 4 bases and J by 5 bases, with 8 bases between the two germline ends. The CDR3 length is 13 residues. The CDR3 DNA is TGTGCCAGCAGCTACAGGGTAACCGGGGAGCTGTTTTTT. This gives the protein CASSYRVTGELFF.

This clonotype was seen a few times. The V gene is TRBV11-2, the J gene TRBJ1-6, with TRBD1 as a possible D gene (6 bases). Trimming took off 3 bases at V and 10 bases at J, with 10 bases between the two ends. This CDR3 is built from 13 residues. The germline V gene encodes CDR1 SGHAT and CDR2 FQNNGV. In nucleotides, the CDR3 is TGTGCCAGCAGCTTCAGGGGAGGATCACCCCTCCACTTT. It is translated as CASSFRGGSPLHF.

The V gene is TRBV5-4, the J gene TRBJ2-3, with 13 bases identical to TRBD2. Germline V CDR1 and CDR2: SGHNT, YYREEE (reference sequence). After removal of 5 bases from V and 6 bases from J, the junction contained 12 bases not matched to a gene. This CDR3 contains 17 residues. CDR3: CASSPSPGLAGSDTQYF. CDR3 DNA: TGTGCCAGCAGTCCGTCGCCGGGACTAGCGGGATCTGATACGCAGTATTTT.

This sequence joins TRBV5-1 and TRBJ1-5; D not resolved. CDR1 and CDR2 from the germline V gene are SGHRS and YFSETQ. The CDR3 sequence is 11 residues long. Trimming shortened V by 4 bases and J by 6 bases, and 5 bases separated the two germline ends. Written as DNA, the CDR3 is TGCGCCAGCAGCACCGGTCAGCCCCAGCATTTT. Encoded protein: CASSTGQPQHF.

This chain links TRBV6-6 with TRBJ2-1; 11 bases fit TRBD2. Germline V gives CDR1 MNHNY, CDR2 SVGAGI (reference sequence). This CDR3 has 14 amino acids. V shed 6 bases, J shed 8 bases, and the junction held 6 bases outside the gene matches. The CDR3 bases are TGTGCCAGCAGAATAGCGGGGGGGCCGGATGAGCAGTTCTTC. This gives the protein CASRIAGGPDEQFF.

There are a few counts of this clonotype. V and J are TRBV4-3 and TRBJ2-1; perhaps TRBD1 as D (5 bases). Germline V lookup: CDR1 LGHNA, CDR2 YSLEER. This CDR3 spans 14 amino acids. Trimming took 4 bases from V and 10 from J, leaving 17 bases between them. CDR3 sequence reads: CASSRGRELSEQFF. DNA for the CDR3: TGCGCCAGCAGCCGGGGCCGCGAGCTTTCGGAGCAGTTCTTC.

This clonotype has just a few counts. The V call is TRBV6-1, the J call TRBJ1-1; no definite D call. Trimming left V 4 bases short and J 1 base short, with 7 bases between. Germline V CDR1 and CDR2: MNHNS, SASEGT. The CDR3 totals 13 residues. CDR3: CASSGVGNTEAFF. As DNA, the CDR3 is TGTGCCAGCAGTGGGGTGGGGAACACTGAAGCTTTCTTT.

The V call is TRBV6-4, the J call TRBJ1-1, with D unresolved. This CDR3 has 10 residues. The V gene lost 6 bases and the J gene lost 9 bases, with 8 bases spanning the gap. Germline V gene lookup returns CDR1 MRHNA and CDR2 SNTAGT. CDR3 loop: CASRPSQAFF. The CDR3 DNA is TGTGCCAGCAGGCCTTCCCAAGCTTTCTTT.

This chain uses TRBV2 with TRBJ1-4; D unresolved. Germline V gene data show CDR1 as SNHLY and CDR2 as FYNNEI. Trimming removed 7 bases at V and 6 bases at J, with 9 bases between. This CDR3 contains 12 residues. The CDR3 loop reads CASKGDYEKLFF. The CDR3 DNA follows: TGTGCCAGCAAAGGAGACTATGAAAAACTGTTTTTT.

The chain is built from TRBV18 and TRBJ2-3, with 7 bases lining up with TRBD2. The CDR3 runs to 16 residues. V dropped 2 bases and J dropped 1; count of bases not matched to a gene: 6. CDR1 and CDR2 from the germline V gene are KGHSH and LQKENI. This CDR3 is CASSPAGDIRTDTQYF. The CDR3 DNA reads TGTGCCAGCTCACCAGCGGGGGATATCCGCACAGATACGCAGTATTTT. The whole variable domain, filled in from reference TRBV18 and TRBJ2-3, reads NAGVMQNPRHLVRRRGQEARLRCSPMKGHSHVYWYRQLPEEGLKFMVYLQKENIIDESGMPKERFSAEFPKEGPSILRIQQVVRGDSAAYFCASSPAGDIRTDTQYFGPGTRLTVL.

This clonotype appeared many times. This sequence joins TRBV18 and TRBJ2-5; no clear D. Trimming took 6 bases from V and 3 from J, leaving 5 bases between them. The CDR3 runs 11 residues. Germline loops: CDR1 KGHSH, CDR2 LQKENI. CDR3 residues: CASSPEETQYF. The CDR3 DNA sequence: TGTGCCAGCTCTCCCGAAGAGACCCAGTACTTC.

This clonotype was detected many times. V is TRBV11-2 and J is TRBJ2-1, with D perhaps being TRBD1 or TRBD2 (5 bases each). The CDR3 contains 15 residues. The V gene lost 6 bases and the J gene lost 2 bases, with 14 bases spanning the gap. Per germline, CDR1 SGHAT and CDR2 FQNNGV. CDR3 bases: TGTGCCAGCAGTTCTGCCGGGACGGCCTACAATGAGCAGTTCTTC. This sequence encodes CASSSAGTAYNEQFF.

This clonotype showed up just a few times. The chain couples TRBV7-2 to TRBJ2-1; D unresolved. CDR1 is SGHTA, CDR2 FQGNSA, per germline. The CDR3 length is 12 residues. V lost 6 bases and J 8 bases, leaving 11 bases between the germline ends. CDR3 amino acids: CASRKIQDEQFF. The CDR3, as DNA: TGTGCCAGCAGGAAGATCCAGGATGAGCAGTTCTTC.

This chain joins TRBV6-1 and TRBJ2-7; D is unresolved. Germline V gene lookup returns CDR1 MNHNS and CDR2 SASEGT. V was cut by 6 bases and J by 2 bases, with 11 bases left in between. CDR3 length: 13 amino acids. CDR3 nucleotide sequence: TGTGCCAGCAGCGGAGTGGGTCCCTACGAGCAGTACGTC. Its protein product is CASSGVGPYEQYV.

A few counts support this clonotype. V and J are TRBV6-6 and TRBJ2-3; 7 bases fit TRBD1. The CDR3 is 15 residues long. CDR1 is MNHNY, CDR2 SVGAGI, per germline (reference sequence). With V trimmed by 0 bases and J by 2 bases, 2 bases remained unmatched. CDR3 in DNA: TGTGCCAGCAGTTACTCAGGGGGCCTCACAGATACGCAGTATTTT. Amino acid sequence: CASSYSGGLTDTQYF.

This clonotype has only a few counts. V gene TRBV6-6 combines with J gene TRBJ1-5, with D unclear. With 5 bases removed from V and 9 bases from J, the gap between germline ends came to 8 bases. Germline lookup yields CDR1 MNHNY and CDR2 SVGAGI (reference sequence). This CDR3 comprises 11 residues. Written as DNA, the CDR3 is TGTGCCAGCAGTCGGGTGGGGCCCCAGCATTTT. Translated, it gives CASSRVGPQHF.

This clonotype appeared a few times. The chain couples TRBV7-8 to TRBJ1-1; D might be TRBD1 (6 bases). The CDR3 loop spans 12 amino acids. Trimming pared 8 bases from V and 4 bases from J, leaving 11 bases between. Germline V CDR1 and CDR2: SGHVS, FQNEAQ. CDR3 sequence reads: CASGGGGTEAFF. The CDR3 DNA reads as TGTGCCAGCGGTGGGGGCGGCACTGAAGCTTTCTTT.

The chain combines TRBV14 with TRBJ2-1; D ambiguous. This CDR3 is built from 15 residues. V was pared by 1 base and J by 6 bases, with 13 bases between. The germline V gene encodes CDR1 SGHDN and CDR2 FVKESK. CDR3 sequence reads: CASSQGSLWGNEQFF. As DNA, the CDR3 is TGTGCCAGCAGCCAAGGGTCCCTGTGGGGCAATGAGCAGTTCTTC. The full variable domain, rest sourced from reference TRBV14 and TRBJ2-1, is EAGVTQFPSHSVIEKGQTVTLRCDPISGHDNLYWYRRVMGKEIKFLLHFVKESKQDESGMPNNRFLAERTGGTYSTLKVQPAELEDSGVYFCASSQGSLWGNEQFFGPGTRLTVL.